This T cell receptor beta chain was sequenced for a study of T cell repertoires in cytomegalovirus infection. Study-wide context: From public TCR beta signatures came an indication of both CMV infection and matching HLA type.

CDR3 length equals 14 residues. V was cut by 5 bases and J by 0 bases, with 10 bases left in between. CDR1 is MNHEY, CDR2 SMNVEV, per germline (reference sequence). Findings and caveats of the study: Ex vivo responses were dominated by HLA-C-restricted CMV-specific TCR beta clonotypes. Cumulative frequency (of public TCR beta family members) identified carriers of CMV plus the relevant HLA.

Concerning this clonotype: The target antigen is unknown. The missing conserved phenylalanine or tryptophan at the end of this CDR3 makes a read error likely.

TCRdb re-called the reads with MiXCR, one entry per CDR3 protein. The sample shows roughly 600,000 distinct CDR3 sequences, 20% to 25% of them seen only once. The chain is built from TRBV27 and TRBJ1-1; D gene unclear. This TCR was sampled from a human donor in good health (CMV status not recorded). Some clones in this sample may be carry-over from other donors' samples. Sequenced: CD8+ T cells from PBMCs. CDR3 nucleotide sequence: TGTGCCAGCAGTGGGGTAAACATGAACACTGAAGCTTTCCTT. It codes for CASSGVNMNTEAFL.